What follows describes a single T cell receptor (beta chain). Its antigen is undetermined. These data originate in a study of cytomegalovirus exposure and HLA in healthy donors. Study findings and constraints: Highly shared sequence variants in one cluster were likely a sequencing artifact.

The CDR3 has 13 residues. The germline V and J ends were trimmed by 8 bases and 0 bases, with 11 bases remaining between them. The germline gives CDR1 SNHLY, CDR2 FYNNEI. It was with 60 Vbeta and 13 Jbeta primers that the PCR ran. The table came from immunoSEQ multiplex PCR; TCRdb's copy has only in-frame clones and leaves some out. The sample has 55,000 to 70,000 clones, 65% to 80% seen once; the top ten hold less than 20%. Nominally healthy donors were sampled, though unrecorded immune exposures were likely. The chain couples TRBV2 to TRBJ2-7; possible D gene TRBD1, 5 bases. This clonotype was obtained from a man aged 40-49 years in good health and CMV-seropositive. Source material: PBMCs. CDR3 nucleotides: TGTGCCAGCCAGGGTGTCGGCTCCTACGAGCAGTACTTC. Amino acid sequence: CASQGVGSYEQYF.